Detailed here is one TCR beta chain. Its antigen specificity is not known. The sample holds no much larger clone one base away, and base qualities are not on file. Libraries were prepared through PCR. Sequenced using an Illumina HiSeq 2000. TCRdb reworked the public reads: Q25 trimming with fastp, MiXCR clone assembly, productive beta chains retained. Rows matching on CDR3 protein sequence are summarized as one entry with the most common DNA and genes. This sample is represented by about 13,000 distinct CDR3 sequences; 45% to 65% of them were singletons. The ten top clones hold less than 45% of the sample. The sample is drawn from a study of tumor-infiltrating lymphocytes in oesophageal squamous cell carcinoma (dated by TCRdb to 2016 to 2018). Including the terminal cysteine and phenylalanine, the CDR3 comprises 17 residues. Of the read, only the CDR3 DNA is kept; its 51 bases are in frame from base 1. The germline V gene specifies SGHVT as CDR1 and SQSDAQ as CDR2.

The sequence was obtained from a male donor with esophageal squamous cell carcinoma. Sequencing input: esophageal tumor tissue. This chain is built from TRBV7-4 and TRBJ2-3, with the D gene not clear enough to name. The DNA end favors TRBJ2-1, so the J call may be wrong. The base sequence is TGTGCCAGCAGCCCCCTTCAAATGAGTAGGACCTACAATGAGCAGTTCTTC. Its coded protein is CASSPLQMSRTYNEQFF.